Reported below is one T cell receptor beta chain. Antigen unknown. CDR3 length equals 13 residues. The germline V gene encodes CDR1 SGHRS and CDR2 YFSETQ. The isolated RNA, all of it, was reverse transcribed, so expressed TCRB transcripts were what got sequenced. Repertoires were generated with immunoSEQ multiplex PCR, while TCRdb's copy carries only in-frame clones and drops some. The sample records 860,000 or so clones, about 17% being singletons. This specimen comes from a study of beta chain features in type 1 diabetes. Study results and limitations: When VDJ junctions were examined, type 1 diabetes patients showed fewer insertions and more deletions. Shorter templates may be favored by PCR, equally so in patients and controls.

The chain employs TRBV5-1 and TRBJ2-5, with 7 positions matching TRBD2. The J call is doubtful: the DNA matches TRBJ2-7 better. The TCR was taken from a woman younger than 35 in good health. The sequencing sample was made of naive CD4+ T cells from blood. The CDR3 coding sequence is TGCGCCAGCAGCTTCCTAGCGGCCTACGAGCAGTACTTC. This translates into CASSFLAAYEQYF.